The clone carrying this T cell receptor (beta chain) was counted a single time. PCR employed 60 Vbeta and 13 Jbeta primers. Sequencing used immunoSEQ multiplex PCR; TCRdb keeps in-frame clones, though not all of them. The data show fewer than 150,000 clones, roughly four fifths seen once. This sample stems from a study of cytomegalovirus exposure and HLA in healthy donors. Per germline, CDR1 SGHTA and CDR2 FQGNSA. V dropped 0 bases and J dropped 3 bases, with 6 bases sitting between them. This CDR3 comprises 13 residues. The specimen sequenced was PBMCs. The chain joins TRBV7-2 to TRBJ2-7; D not resolved. The source of this sequence is a male donor in good health and CMV-seronegative. The CDR3 loop reads CASSLAQFYEQYF. CDR3 bases: TGTGCCAGCAGCTTAGCCCAATTCTACGAGCAGTACTTC.